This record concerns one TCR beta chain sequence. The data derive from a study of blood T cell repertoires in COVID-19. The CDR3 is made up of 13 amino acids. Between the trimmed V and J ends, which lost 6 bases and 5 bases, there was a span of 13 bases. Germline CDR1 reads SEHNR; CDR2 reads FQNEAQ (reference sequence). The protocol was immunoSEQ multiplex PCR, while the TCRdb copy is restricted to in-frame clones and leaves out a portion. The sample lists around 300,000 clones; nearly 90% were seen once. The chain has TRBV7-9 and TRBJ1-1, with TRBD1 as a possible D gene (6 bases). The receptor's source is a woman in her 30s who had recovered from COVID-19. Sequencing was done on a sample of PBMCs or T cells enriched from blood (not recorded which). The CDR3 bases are TGTGCCAGCAGTCGCGAGGGGGGGACTGAAGCTTTCTTT. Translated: CASSREGGTEAFF.